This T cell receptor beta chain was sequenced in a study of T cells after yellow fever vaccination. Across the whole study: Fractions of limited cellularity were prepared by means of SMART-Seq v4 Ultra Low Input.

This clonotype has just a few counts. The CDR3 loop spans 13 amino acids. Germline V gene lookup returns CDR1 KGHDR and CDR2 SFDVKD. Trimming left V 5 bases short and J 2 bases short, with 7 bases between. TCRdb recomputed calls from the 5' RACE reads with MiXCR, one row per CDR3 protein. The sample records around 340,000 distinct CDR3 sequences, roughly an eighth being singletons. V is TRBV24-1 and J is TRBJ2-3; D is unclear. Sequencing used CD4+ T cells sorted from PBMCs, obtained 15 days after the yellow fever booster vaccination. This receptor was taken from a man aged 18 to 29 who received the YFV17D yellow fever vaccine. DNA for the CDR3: TGTGCCACCAGTGCCTCCTTCACAGATACGCAGTATTTT. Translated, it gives CATSASFTDTQYF.